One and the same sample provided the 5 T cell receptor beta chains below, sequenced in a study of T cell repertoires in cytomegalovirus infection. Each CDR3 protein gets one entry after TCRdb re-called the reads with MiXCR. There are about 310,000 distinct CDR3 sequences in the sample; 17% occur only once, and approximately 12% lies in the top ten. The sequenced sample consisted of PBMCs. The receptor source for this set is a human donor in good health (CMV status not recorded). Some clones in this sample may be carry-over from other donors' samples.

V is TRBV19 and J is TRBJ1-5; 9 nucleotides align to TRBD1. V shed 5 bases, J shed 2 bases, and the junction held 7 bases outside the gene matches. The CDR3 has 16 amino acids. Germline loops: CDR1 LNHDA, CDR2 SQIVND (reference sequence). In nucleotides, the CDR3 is TGTGCCAGTAGTGGCACAGGGGGCGCGGGCAATCAGCCCCAGCATTTT. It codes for CASSGTGGAGNQPQHF. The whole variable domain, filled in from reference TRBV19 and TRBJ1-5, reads DGGITQSPKYLFRKEGQNVTLSCEQNLNHDAMYWYRQDPGQGLRLIYYSQIVNDFQKGDIAEGYSVSREKKESFPLTVTSAQKNPTAFYLCASSGTGGAGNQPQHFGDGTRLSIL.

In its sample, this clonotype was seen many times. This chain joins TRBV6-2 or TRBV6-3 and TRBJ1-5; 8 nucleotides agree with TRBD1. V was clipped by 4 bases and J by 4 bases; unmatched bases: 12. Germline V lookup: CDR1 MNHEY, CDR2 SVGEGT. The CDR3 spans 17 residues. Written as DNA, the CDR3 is TGTGCCAGCAGTTCTGACAGGGGATTCAGCAATAATCAGCCCCAGCATTTT. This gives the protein CASSSDRGFSNNQPQHF.

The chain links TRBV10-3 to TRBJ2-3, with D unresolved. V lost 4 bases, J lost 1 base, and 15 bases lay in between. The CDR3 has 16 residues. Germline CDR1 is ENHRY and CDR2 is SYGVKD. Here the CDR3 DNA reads TGTGCCATCAGTGCAACACAGACCATCGGCACAGATACGCAGTATTTT. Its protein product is CAISATQTIGTDTQYF.

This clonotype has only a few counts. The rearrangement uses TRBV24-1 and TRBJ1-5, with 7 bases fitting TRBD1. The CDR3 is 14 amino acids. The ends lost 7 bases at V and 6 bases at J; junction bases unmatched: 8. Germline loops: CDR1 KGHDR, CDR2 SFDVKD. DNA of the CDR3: TGTGCCACCAGCGCTGGAGGGGGCGGTCAGCCCCAGCATTTT. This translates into CATSAGGGGQPQHF.

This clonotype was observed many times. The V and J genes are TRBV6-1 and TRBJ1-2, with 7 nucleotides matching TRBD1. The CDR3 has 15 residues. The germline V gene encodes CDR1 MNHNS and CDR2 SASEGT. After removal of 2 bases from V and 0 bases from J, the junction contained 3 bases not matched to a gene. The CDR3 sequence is CASSEPGGANYGYTF. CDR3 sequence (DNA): TGTGCCAGCAGTGAACCAGGGGGGGCTAACTATGGCTACACCTTC.